The 9 T cell receptor beta chains listed next were all sequenced from one sample in a study of blood T cell repertoires in COVID-19. Sequenced by immunoSEQ multiplex PCR; TCRdb stores in-frame clones only, minus some. The table lists 300,000 or so clones, 85% of them singletons. Sequencing was carried out using peripheral blood. The receptors here all came from a woman aged 45-65 years with active or convalescent COVID-19.

This clone was recorded a few times. This rearrangement joins TRBV4-1 to TRBJ2-2, with D possibly matching TRBD1 (6 bases). The CDR3 covers 15 residues. The V end was cut by 1 base, the J end by 5 bases, with 11 bases between. Germline loops: CDR1 MGHRA, CDR2 YSYEKL. CDR3: CASSQGAGVTGELFF. The CDR3 bases are TGCGCCAGCAGCCAAGGGGCAGGGGTGACCGGGGAGCTGTTTTTT.

The CDR3, as DNA: TGTGCCAGCAGCTTAGTTGGCATAGCGGGCTCTGAGCAGTTCTTC. Protein: CASSLVGIAGSEQFF. The J gene is TRBJ2-1, the V gene TRBV7-2, with 7 bases that match TRBD2. V trimming: 1 base; J trimming: 9 bases; junction bases outside the gene matches: 9. Germline V gene data show CDR1 as SGHTA and CDR2 as FQGNSA. The CDR3 length is 15 residues.

The genes are TRBV19 and TRBJ2-1; TRBD1 matches at 11 bases. Trimming cost V 10 bases and J 7 bases; bases outside gene matches: 12. This CDR3 is 15 amino acids long. From germline, CDR1 is LNHDA and CDR2 SQIVND (reference sequence). The CDR3 here is CATDPRDRGVNEQFF. As DNA, the CDR3 is TGTGCCACCGACCCCCGGGACAGGGGGGTTAATGAGCAGTTCTTC.

The V and J genes are TRBV14 and TRBJ1-2; D remains unclear. Germline V gene data show CDR1 as SGHDN and CDR2 as FVKESK. This CDR3 comprises 15 residues. Trimming stripped 2 bases from V and 0 bases from J, with 10 bases between. The CDR3 here is CASSQTRVANYGYTF. CDR3 DNA: TGTGCCAGCAGCCAAACGCGGGTAGCTAACTATGGCTACACCTTC.

The chain links TRBV13 to TRBJ2-1; tentative D call: TRBD2 (6 bases). Germline loops: CDR1 PRHDT, CDR2 FYEKMQ (reference sequence). This CDR3 has 15 residues. V was trimmed by 5 bases and J by 10 bases, leaving 21 bases between them. CDR3 in DNA: TGTGCCAGCAGCCCTTCCCCCGGGACTGCTTACGAGCAGTTCTTC. Its protein is CASSPSPGTAYEQFF.

The J gene is TRBJ2-5, the V gene TRBV28; TRBD1 aligns across 10 bases. The V gene's germline CDR1 is MDHEN and CDR2 SYDVKM. The V segment lost 3 bases and the J segment 7 bases; nucleotides outside the gene matches: 8. CDR3 length: 15 residues. The CDR3 bases are TGTGCCAGCAGTTTCGGCGGGACAGGGGTTTCGACCCAGTACTTC. Translated, it gives CASSFGGTGVSTQYF.

The chain links TRBV6-5 to TRBJ2-5, with D unresolved. The germline V gene has CDR1 MNHEY and CDR2 SVGAGI. Trimming stripped 6 bases from V and 0 bases from J, with 2 bases between. This CDR3 is 11 amino acids long. CDR3 sequence reads: CASSYQETQYF. In DNA, the CDR3 is TGTGCCAGCAGCTACCAAGAGACCCAGTACTTC.

The rearrangement links TRBV7-8 to TRBJ2-3, with D tentatively TRBD2 (6 bases). V was trimmed by 5 bases and J by 5 bases, leaving 14 bases between them. The length of the CDR3 is 14 residues. CDR1 is SGHVS, CDR2 FQNEAQ, per germline. CDR3 DNA sequence: TGTGCCAGCAGCCCAGGGACTCGAGGAGATACGCAGTATTTT. Protein sequence: CASSPGTRGDTQYF.

The chain recombines TRBV9 with TRBJ1-2; unclear D gene. The V end was cut by 4 bases, the J end by 0 bases, with 10 bases between. Per germline, CDR1 SGDLS and CDR2 YYNGEE. This CDR3 region has 14 residues. CDR3 DNA sequence: TGTGCCAGCAGCCTCAGTGGAGCTAACTATGGCTACACCTTC. Protein product: CASSLSGANYGYTF. The variable domain in full, with the rest retrieved from reference TRBV9 and TRBJ1-2, is DSGVTQTPKHLITATGQRVTLRCSPRSGDLSVYWYQQSLDQGLQFLIQYYNGEERAKGNILERFSAQQFPDLHSELNLSSLELGDSALYFCASSLSGANYGYTFGSGTRLTVV.